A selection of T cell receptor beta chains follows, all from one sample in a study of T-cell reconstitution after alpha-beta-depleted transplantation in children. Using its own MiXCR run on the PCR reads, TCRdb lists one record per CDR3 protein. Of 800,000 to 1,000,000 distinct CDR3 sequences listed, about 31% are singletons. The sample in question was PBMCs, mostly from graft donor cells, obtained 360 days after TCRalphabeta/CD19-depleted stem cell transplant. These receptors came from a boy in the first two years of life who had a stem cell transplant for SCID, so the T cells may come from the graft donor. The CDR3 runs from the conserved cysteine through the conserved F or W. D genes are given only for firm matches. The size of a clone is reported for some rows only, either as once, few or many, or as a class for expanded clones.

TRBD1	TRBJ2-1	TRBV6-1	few	CATEGQGSYNEQFF	TGTGCCACGGAGGGACAGGGCTCCTACAATGAGCAGTTCTTC
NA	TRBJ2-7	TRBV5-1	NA	CASRYWTDYEQYF	TGCGCCAGCAGATACTGGACGGACTACGAGCAGTACTTC
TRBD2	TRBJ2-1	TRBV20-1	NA	CSATASGNEQFF	TGCAGTGCTACCGCTAGCGGGAATGAGCAGTTCTTC
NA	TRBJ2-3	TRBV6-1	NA	CASGKRDSYTDTQYF	TGTGCCAGCGGGAAGCGGGACAGCTACACAGATACGCAGTATTTT
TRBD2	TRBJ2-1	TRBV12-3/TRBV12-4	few	CASRPTAGRQFF	TGTGCCAGCAGGCCCACAGCGGGGCGGCAGTTCTTC
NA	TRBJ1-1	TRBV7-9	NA	CASSLVRTLTEAFF	TGTGCCAGCAGCTTAGTTCGCACCCTCACTGAAGCTTTCTTT
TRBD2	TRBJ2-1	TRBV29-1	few	CSVAGLEQFF	TGCAGCGTTGCGGGACTAGAGCAGTTCTTC
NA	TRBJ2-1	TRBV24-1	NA	CATSRGGGASNEQFF	TGTGCCACCTCTAGAGGGGGGGGGGCAAGTAATGAGCAGTTCTTC
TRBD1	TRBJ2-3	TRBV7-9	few	CASSLKGTGSTDTQYF	TGTGCCAGCAGCTTAAAAGGGACAGGGAGCACAGATACGCAGTATTTT
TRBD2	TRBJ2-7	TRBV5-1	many	CASSLGTSGPYEQYF	TGTGCCAGCAGCCTCGGGACTAGCGGACCCTACGAGCAGTACTTC
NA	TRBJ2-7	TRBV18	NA	CASSPQGFSSYEQYF	TGTGCCAGCTCACCTCAGGGTTTCAGCTCCTACGAGCAGTACTTC
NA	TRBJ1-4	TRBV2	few	CASRRRQGANEKLFF	TGTGCCAGCAGGCGGCGTCAGGGAGCGAATGAAAAACTGTTTTTT
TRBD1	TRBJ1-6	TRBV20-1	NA	CSARRTGAENSPLHF	TGCAGTGCTCGTAGAACAGGGGCAGAAAATTCACCCCTCCACTTT
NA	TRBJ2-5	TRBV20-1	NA	CSARVPKHRVKETQYF	TGCAGTGCTAGAGTACCTAAGCACAGGGTTAAAGAGACCCAGTACTTC
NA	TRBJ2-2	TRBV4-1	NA	CASSQPHLTGGKTGELFF	TGCGCCAGCAGCCAACCCCATCTGACAGGCGGGAAGACCGGGGAGCTGTTTTTT
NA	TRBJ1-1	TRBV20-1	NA	CSARDPRGARDTEAFF	TGCAGTGCTAGAGATCCCAGGGGCGCAAGGGACACTGAAGCTTTCTTT
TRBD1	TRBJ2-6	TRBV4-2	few	CASSQAPGQGAFASGANVLTF	TGTGCCAGCAGCCAAGCCCCGGGACAGGGTGCTTTTGCTTCTGGGGCCAACGTCCTGACTTTC
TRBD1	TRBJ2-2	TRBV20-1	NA	CSAPPPGGRDTGELFF	TGCAGTGCGCCGCCCCCAGGGGGCCGGGACACCGGGGAGCTGTTTTTT
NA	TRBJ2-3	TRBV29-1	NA	CSVWVPPDTQYF	TGCAGCGTTTGGGTGCCCCCAGATACGCAGTATTTT
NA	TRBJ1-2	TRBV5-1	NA	CASSSDFFAPYGYTF	TGCGCCAGCAGCTCGGACTTTTTCGCCCCTTATGGCTACACCTTC
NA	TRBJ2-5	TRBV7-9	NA	CASSLGFGTRKETQYF	TGTGCCAGCAGCTTAGGCTTCGGGACCAGAAAAGAGACCCAGTACTTC
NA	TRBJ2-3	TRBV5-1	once	CASSLGVSGPPGDTQYF	TGCGCCAGCAGCTTGGGTGTGTCGGGACCCCCCGGAGATACGCAGTATTTT
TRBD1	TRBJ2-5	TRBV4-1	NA	CASSPRTGAGRETQYF	TGCGCCAGCAGCCCCCGGACAGGGGCGGGGAGAGAGACCCAGTACTTC
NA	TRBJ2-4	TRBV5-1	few	CASSRDLAKNIQYF	TGCGCCAGTTCGAGGGACTTAGCCAAAAACATTCAGTACTTC
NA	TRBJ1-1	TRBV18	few	CASSPSGGPNTEAFF	TGTGCCAGCTCACCCTCGGGGGGCCCGAACACTGAAGCTTTCTTT
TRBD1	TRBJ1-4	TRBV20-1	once	CSATLNRGRGTNEKLFF	TGCAGTGCTACTCTTAACAGGGGGCGAGGGACTAATGAAAAACTGTTTTTT
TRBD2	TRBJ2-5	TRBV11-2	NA	CASSLRLAGAGPQYF	TGTGCCAGCAGCTTGAGGCTAGCGGGGGCCGGACCCCAGTACTTC
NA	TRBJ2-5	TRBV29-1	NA	CSVDWGISETQYF	TGCAGCGTTGATTGGGGAATCTCCGAGACCCAGTACTTC
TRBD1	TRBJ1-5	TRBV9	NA	CASSAGLRTGPIIWNQPQHF	TGTGCCAGCAGCGCCGGGCTTAGGACAGGGCCGATAATTTGGAATCAGCCCCAGCATTTT
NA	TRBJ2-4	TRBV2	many	CASSDTGPVPPEVTFQYF	TGTGCCAGCAGTGACACGGGGCCCGTGCCTCCAGAAGTAACATTTCAGTACTTC
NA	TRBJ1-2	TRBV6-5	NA	CASSYSFGGYTF	TGTGCCAGCAGTTACTCCTTCGGTGGCTACACCTTC
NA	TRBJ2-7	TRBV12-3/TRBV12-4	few	CASSPRKRVYEQYF	TGTGCCAGCAGCCCAAGGAAGAGGGTTTACGAGCAGTACTTC
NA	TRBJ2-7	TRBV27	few	CASSWTGTDTYEQYF	TGTGCCAGCAGTTGGACCGGGACGGATACCTACGAGCAGTACTTC
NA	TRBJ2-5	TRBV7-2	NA	CASSFLASYLQQETQYF	TGTGCCAGCAGCTTCTTGGCCAGCTATCTACAGCAAGAGACCCAGTACTTC
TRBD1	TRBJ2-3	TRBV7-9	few	CASSFSTGPDTQYF	TGTGCCAGCAGCTTTTCGACAGGGCCAGATACGCAGTATTTT
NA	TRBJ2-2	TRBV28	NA	CASSQGRRNTGELFF	TGTGCCAGCAGTCAGGGACGGCGAAACACCGGGGAGCTGTTTTTT
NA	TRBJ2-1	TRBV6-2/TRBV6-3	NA	CASSLRNSLNNEQFF	TGTGCCAGCAGTTTGAGGAACTCCCTTAACAATGAGCAGTTCTTC